This TCR beta chain originates from a study of shared clonotypes between healthy human individuals. The overall study: Each donor had three CD4 naive, three CD4 memory, two CD8 naive and one CD8 memory plate.

Genomic DNA belonging to each subset was distributed in equal measure over several immunoSEQ plates. Some clones are missing from TCRdb's copy, which holds only in-frame ones; the method was immunoSEQ multiplex PCR. Of roughly 2.5 million clones listed, 85% to 95% are singletons. Trimming removed 2 bases at V and 0 bases at J, with 14 bases between. The germline V gene has CDR1 SGHTA and CDR2 FQGNSA. The CDR3 has 16 amino acids. This chain joins TRBV7-2 and TRBJ2-7, with D tentatively TRBD1 or TRBD2 (6 bases each). The receptor was isolated from a young man in good health. Sequencing was done on a sample of naive CD4+ T cells sorted from blood. The subset was: CD45RA+ positively selected. The CDR3 nucleotides read TGTGCCAGCAGCTTATGGGGGGCAAGGAACTCCTACGAGCAGTACTTC. Translation: CASSLWGARNSYEQYF.